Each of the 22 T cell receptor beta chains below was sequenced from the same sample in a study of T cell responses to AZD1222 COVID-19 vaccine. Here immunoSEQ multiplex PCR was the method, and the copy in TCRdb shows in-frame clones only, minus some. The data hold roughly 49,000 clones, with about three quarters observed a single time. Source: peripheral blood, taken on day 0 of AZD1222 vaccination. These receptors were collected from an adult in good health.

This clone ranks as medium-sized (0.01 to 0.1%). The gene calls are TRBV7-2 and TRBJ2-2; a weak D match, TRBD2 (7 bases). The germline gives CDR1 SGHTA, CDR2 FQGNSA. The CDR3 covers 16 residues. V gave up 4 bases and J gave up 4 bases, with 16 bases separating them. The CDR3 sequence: CASSSPAGASTGELFF. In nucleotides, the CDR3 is TGTGCCAGCAGCTCCCCGGCGGGGGCCAGCACCGGGGAGCTGTTTTTT.

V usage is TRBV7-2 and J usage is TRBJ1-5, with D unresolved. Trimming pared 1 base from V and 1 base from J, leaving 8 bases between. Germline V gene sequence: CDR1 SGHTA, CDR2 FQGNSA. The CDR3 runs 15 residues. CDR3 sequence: CASSLVSASNQPQHF. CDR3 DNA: TGTGCCAGCAGCTTAGTGAGTGCAAGCAATCAGCCCCAGCATTTT.

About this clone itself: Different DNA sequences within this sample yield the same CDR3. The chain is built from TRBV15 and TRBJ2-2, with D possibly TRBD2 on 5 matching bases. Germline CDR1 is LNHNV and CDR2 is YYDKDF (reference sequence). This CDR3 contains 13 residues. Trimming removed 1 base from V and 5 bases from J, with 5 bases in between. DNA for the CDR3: TGTGCCACCAGCAGAGCGGGGACCGGGGAGCTGTTTTTT. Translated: CATSRAGTGELFF.

In DNA, the CDR3 is TGTGCCAGCAGTCCGCGCACAGATACGCAGTATTTT. It translates to CASSPRTDTQYF. The chain recombines TRBV27 with TRBJ2-3; no firm D call. CDR1 and CDR2 from the germline V gene are MNHEY and SMNVEV (reference sequence). Trimming removed 5 bases from V and 1 base from J, with 4 bases in between. The CDR3 has 12 residues.

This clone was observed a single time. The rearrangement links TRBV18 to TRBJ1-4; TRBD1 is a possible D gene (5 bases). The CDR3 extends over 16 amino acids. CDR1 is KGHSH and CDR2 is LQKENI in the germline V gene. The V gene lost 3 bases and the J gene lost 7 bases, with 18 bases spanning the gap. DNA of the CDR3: TGTGCCAGCTCACCCCTCGGACCTAAAGGGACTGAAAAACTGTTTTTT. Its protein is CASSPLGPKGTEKLFF.

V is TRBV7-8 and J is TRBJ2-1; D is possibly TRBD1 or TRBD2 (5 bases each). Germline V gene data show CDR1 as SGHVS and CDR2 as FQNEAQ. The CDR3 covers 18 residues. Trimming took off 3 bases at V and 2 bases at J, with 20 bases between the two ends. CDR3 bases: TGTGCCAGCAGCTTGGCTCCACGGGACGTAAGACCCTACAATGAGCAGTTCTTC. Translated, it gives CASSLAPRDVRPYNEQFF.

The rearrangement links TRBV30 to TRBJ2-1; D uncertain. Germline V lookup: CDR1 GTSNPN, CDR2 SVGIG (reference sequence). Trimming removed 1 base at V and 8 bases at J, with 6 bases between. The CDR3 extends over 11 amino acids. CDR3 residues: CAWSAVYEQFF. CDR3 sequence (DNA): TGTGCCTGGAGTGCGGTCTATGAGCAGTTCTTC.

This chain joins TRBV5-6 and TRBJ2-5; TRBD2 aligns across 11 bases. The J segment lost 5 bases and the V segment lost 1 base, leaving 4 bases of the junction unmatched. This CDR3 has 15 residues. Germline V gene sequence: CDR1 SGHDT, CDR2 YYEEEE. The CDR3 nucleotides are TGTGCCAGCAGCTTGCTAGCGGGGGGCCGGGAGACCCAGTACTTC. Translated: CASSLLAGGRETQYF.

CDR3 DNA: TGCAGCGTTGAAGGTACTAGCGGGAGCTCCTACAATGAGCAGTTCTTC. Its protein product is CSVEGTSGSSYNEQFF. This chain uses TRBV29-1 with TRBJ2-1; 11 bases line up with TRBD2. This CDR3 is built from 16 residues. In germline, CDR1 is SQVTM, CDR2 ANQGSEA. Germline trimming cut 1 base from V and 0 bases from J; bases unmatched to any gene: 2.

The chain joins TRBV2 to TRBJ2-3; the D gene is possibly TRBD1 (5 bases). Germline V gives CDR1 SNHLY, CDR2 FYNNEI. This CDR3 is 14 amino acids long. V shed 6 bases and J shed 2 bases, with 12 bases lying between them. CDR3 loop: CASSETESTDTQYF. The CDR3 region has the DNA TGTGCCAGCAGCGAGACAGAATCCACAGATACGCAGTATTTT.

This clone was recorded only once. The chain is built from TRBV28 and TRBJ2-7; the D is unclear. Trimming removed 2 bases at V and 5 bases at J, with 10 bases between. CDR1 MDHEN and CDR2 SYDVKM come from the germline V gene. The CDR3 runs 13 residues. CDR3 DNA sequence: TGTGCCAGCAGTTTAGCGTGGATTGACGAGCAGTACTTC. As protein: CASSLAWIDEQYF.

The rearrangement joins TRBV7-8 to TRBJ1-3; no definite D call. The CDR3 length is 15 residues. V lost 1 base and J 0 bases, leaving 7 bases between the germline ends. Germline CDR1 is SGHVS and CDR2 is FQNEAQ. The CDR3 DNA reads TGTGCCAGCAGCTTAGGGGCGGACTCTGGAAACACCATATATTTT. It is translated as CASSLGADSGNTIYF.

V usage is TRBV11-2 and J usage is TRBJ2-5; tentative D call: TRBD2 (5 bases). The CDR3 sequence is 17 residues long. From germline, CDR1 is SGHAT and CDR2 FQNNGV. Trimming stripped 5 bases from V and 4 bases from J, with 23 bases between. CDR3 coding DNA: TGTGCCAGCAGCCTTAGGTCGGGGTCGGGCCTGGGAGAGACCCAGTACTTC. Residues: CASSLRSGSGLGETQYF.

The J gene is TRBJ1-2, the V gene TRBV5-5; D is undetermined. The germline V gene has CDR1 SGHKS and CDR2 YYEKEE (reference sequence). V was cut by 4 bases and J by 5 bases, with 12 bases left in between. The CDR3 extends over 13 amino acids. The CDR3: CASSASTVYGYTF. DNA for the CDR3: TGTGCCAGCAGCGCTTCTACGGTTTATGGCTACACCTTC.

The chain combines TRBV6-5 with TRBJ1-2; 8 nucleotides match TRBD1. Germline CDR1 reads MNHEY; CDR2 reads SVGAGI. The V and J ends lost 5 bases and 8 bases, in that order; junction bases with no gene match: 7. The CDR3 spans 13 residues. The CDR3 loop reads CASSRQGLQGYTF. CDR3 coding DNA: TGTGCCAGCAGTCGACAGGGGCTCCAGGGCTACACCTTC.

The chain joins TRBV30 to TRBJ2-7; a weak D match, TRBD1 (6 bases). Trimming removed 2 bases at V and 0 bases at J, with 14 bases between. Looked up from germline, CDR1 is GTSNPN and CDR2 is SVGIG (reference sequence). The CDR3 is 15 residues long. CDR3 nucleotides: TGTGCCTGGAGTCCCCAGGACAGTAGCTCCTACGAGCAGTACTTC. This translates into CAWSPQDSSSYEQYF.

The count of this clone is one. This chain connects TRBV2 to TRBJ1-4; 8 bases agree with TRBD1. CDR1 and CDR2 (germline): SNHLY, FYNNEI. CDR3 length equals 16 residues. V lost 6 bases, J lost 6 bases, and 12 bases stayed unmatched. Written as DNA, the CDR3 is TGTGCCAGCAGAGGACAGGGTCCTCATATATATGAAAAACTGTTTTTT. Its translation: CASRGQGPHIYEKLFF.

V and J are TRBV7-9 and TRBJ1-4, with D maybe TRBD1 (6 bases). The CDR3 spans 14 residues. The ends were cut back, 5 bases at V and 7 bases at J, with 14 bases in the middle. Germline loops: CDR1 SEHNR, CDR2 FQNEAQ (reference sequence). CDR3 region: CASSVRGRSEKLFF. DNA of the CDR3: TGTGCCAGCAGCGTCAGGGGTCGGTCTGAAAAACTGTTTTTT.

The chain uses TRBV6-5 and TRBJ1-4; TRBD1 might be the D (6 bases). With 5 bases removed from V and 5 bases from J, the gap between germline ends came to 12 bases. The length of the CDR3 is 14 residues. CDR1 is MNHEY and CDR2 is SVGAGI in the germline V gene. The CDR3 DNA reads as TGTGCCAGCAGTAGAGGACAGCTAAATGAAAAACTGTTTTTT. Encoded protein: CASSRGQLNEKLFF.

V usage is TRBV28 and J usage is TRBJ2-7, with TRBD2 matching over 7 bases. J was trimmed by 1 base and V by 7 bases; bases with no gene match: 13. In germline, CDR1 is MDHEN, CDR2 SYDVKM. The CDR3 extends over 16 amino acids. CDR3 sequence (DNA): TGTGCCAGCAAACTTGGGGGGGGTTTTAGTTCCTACGAGCAGTACTTC. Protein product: CASKLGGGFSSYEQYF.

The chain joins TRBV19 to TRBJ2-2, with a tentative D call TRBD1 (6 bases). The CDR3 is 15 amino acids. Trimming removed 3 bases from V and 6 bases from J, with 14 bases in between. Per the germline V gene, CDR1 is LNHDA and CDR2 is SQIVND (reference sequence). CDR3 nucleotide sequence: TGTGCCAGTAGTATCCACAGGGATCGAGCCGGGGAGCTGTTTTTT. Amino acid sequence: CASSIHRDRAGELFF.

The CDR3 reads CASRRTGYNEQFF. In nucleotides, the CDR3 is TGTGCCAGCCGTCGGACAGGGTACAATGAGCAGTTCTTC. The chain carries TRBV25-1 and TRBJ2-1, with TRBD1 matching over 8 bases. Germline assignment: CDR1 MGHDK and CDR2 SYGVNS. This CDR3 is built from 13 residues. The ends lost 8 bases at V and 4 bases at J; junction bases unmatched: 4. The variable domain in full, with the rest retrieved from reference TRBV25-1 and TRBJ2-1, is EADIYQTPRYLVIGTGKKITLECSQTMGHDKMYWYQQDPGMELHLIHYSYGVNSTEKGDLSSESTVSRIRTEHFPLTLESARPSHTSQYLCASRRTGYNEQFFGPGTRLTVL.